A single sample gave rise to the 23 T cell receptor beta chains below, sequenced in a study of T cell repertoires in cytomegalovirus infection. TCRdb ran MiXCR on the reads and lists one entry per CDR3 protein. Altogether about 920,000 distinct CDR3 sequences are present, around 31% being singletons, with the ten largest covering roughly 13%. Their antigen targets remain unknown. The sample in question was cultured CD8+ T cells from PBMCs, obtained from culture after CMV antigen stimulation. Every receptor here comes from a human donor in good health (CMV status not recorded). Some clones in this sample may be carry-over from other donors' samples.

This chain connects TRBV6-5 to TRBJ1-2; tentative D call: TRBD1 (5 bases). The CDR3 is made up of 16 amino acids. Germline values: CDR1 MNHEY, CDR2 SVGAGI. V lost 4 bases to trimming and J lost 0 bases, with 15 bases between them. Here the CDR3 reads CASSSPGRPANYGYTF. The CDR3 DNA reads as TGTGCCAGCAGTTCTCCGGGACGACCTGCTAACTATGGCTACACCTTC.

This chain links TRBV6-2 or TRBV6-3 with TRBJ1-6, with 9 bases that match TRBD1. This CDR3 region has 15 residues. Trimming cost V 6 bases and J 7 bases; bases outside gene matches: 7. Germline CDR1 is MNHEY and CDR2 is SVGEGT. CDR3 amino acids: CASSEQGAWNSPLHF. In DNA, the CDR3 is TGTGCCAGCAGCGAACAGGGGGCATGGAATTCACCCCTCCACTTT.

This chain links TRBV7-9 with TRBJ2-1, with D perhaps matching TRBD1 (6 bases). Trimming shortened V by 7 bases and J by 7 bases, and 20 bases separated the two germline ends. The length of the CDR3 is 15 residues. Germline V lookup: CDR1 SEHNR, CDR2 FQNEAQ (reference sequence). The CDR3 nucleotides read TGTGCCAGCACCCTAGTCGGCAGGGGAAGGAATGAGCAGTTCTTC. Translating gives CASTLVGRGRNEQFF. The full variable domain, its missing parts supplied by reference TRBV7-9 and TRBJ2-1, is DTGVSQNPRHKITKRGQNVTFRCDPISEHNRLYWYRQTLGQGPEFLTYFQNEAQLEKSRLLSDRFSAERPKGSFSTLEIQRTEQGDSAMYLCASTLVGRGRNEQFFGPGTRLTVL.

V gene TRBV3-1 combines with J gene TRBJ2-2; no clear D gene. Trimming shortened V by 4 bases and J by 5 bases, and 20 bases separated the two germline ends. The CDR3 is 17 residues long. CDR1 and CDR2 (germline): LGHDT, YNNKEL (reference sequence). CDR3 in amino acids: CASSPDGDGVITGELFF. For the CDR3, the DNA is TGTGCCAGCAGCCCCGACGGCGACGGTGTCATAACCGGGGAGCTGTTTTTT.

The chain links TRBV12-3 or TRBV12-4 to TRBJ2-7; D tentatively reads TRBD1 or TRBD2 (5 bases each). The CDR3 runs 14 residues. Trimming left V 7 bases short and J 5 bases short, with 18 bases between. The CDR3, as DNA: TGTGCCAGCACCTTCGGGACCTCGGTCGACGAGCAGTACTTC. It codes for CASTFGTSVDEQYF.

V and J are TRBV4-1 and TRBJ2-3; the D gene is possibly TRBD1 (6 bases). This CDR3 has 16 amino acids. Germline V gene sequence: CDR1 MGHRA, CDR2 YSYEKL. V was clipped by 6 bases and J by 2 bases, with 18 bases between them. For the CDR3, the DNA is TGCGCCAGCAGTAATAGTGGGGGCTCGAACACAGATACGCAGTATTTT. Protein product: CASSNSGGSNTDTQYF.

The gene calls are TRBV6-6 and TRBJ1-2, with D hard to call. V was shortened by 2 bases and J by 2 bases, with 12 bases between the two germline ends. The CDR3 length is 15 residues. Germline V gene sequence: CDR1 MNHNY, CDR2 SVGAGI (reference sequence). CDR3 sequence reads: CASSYRAELNYGYTF. CDR3 sequence (DNA): TGTGCCAGCAGTTACCGGGCTGAGTTGAACTATGGCTACACCTTC.

CDR3 DNA: TGTGCCAGTAGTATAGGGGGGGGCATGGGCAATCAGCCCCAGCATTTT. Residues: CASSIGGGMGNQPQHF. The chain employs TRBV19 and TRBJ1-5; D may be TRBD1 (6 bases). From germline, CDR1 is LNHDA and CDR2 SQIVND (reference sequence). This CDR3 spans 16 amino acids. Trimming removed 1 base at V and 2 bases at J, with 12 bases between.

The CDR3 protein is CASSGRLGEQFF. CDR3 DNA: TGTGCCAGCAGCGGGCGGCTGGGTGAGCAGTTCTTC. This sequence joins TRBV5-4 and TRBJ2-1; no clear D. Germline values: CDR1 SGHNT, CDR2 YYREEE (reference sequence). The length of the CDR3 is 12 residues. Trimming took off 4 bases at V and 9 bases at J, with 11 bases between the two ends.

J is TRBJ2-5 and V is TRBV4-1; weak D call: TRBD2 (5 bases). V lost 2 bases and J lost 2, with 12 bases in between. The CDR3 totals 15 residues. Germline V gene lookup returns CDR1 MGHRA and CDR2 YSYEKL. CDR3 protein: CASSQIRTDQETQYF. CDR3 coding DNA: TGCGCCAGCAGCCAAATAAGGACTGATCAAGAGACCCAGTACTTC.

This clonotype has just a few counts. The V gene is TRBV7-9, the J gene TRBJ1-4; D is ambiguous. Trimming took off 5 bases at V and 8 bases at J, with 18 bases between the two ends. CDR1 and CDR2 (germline): SEHNR, FQNEAQ (reference sequence). This CDR3 region has 15 residues. The CDR3 nucleotides read TGTGCCAGCAGCCCAGGACCTAAAGAAAAAGAAAAACTGTTTTTT. Translated, it gives CASSPGPKEKEKLFF.

This chain connects TRBV20-1 to TRBJ2-3; D unclear. The germline V gene encodes CDR1 DFQATT and CDR2 SNEGSKA (reference sequence). The CDR3 runs 13 residues. Trimming cost V 0 bases and J 3 bases, with 7 bases left between them. The CDR3: CSARDLYTDTQYF. The CDR3 DNA sequence: TGCAGTGCTAGAGACCTATATACAGATACGCAGTATTTT.

J is TRBJ2-7 and V is TRBV7-9; D uncertain. The germline CDR1 and CDR2 sequences are SEHNR and FQNEAQ (reference sequence). Trimming pared 2 bases from V and 3 bases from J, leaving 11 bases between. This CDR3 has 14 residues. DNA for the CDR3: TGTGCCAGCAGCTTATCAATGGCGGACTACGAGCAGTACTTC. It encodes CASSLSMADYEQYF.

This rearrangement joins TRBV24-1 to TRBJ2-1; possible D gene TRBD2, 6 bases. The germline V gene has CDR1 KGHDR and CDR2 SFDVKD. CDR3 length: 14 residues. Trimming left V 5 bases short and J 5 bases short, with 12 bases between. CDR3 in amino acids: CATSGGGVHNEQFF. CDR3 coding DNA: TGTGCCACCAGTGGTGGCGGGGTACACAATGAGCAGTTCTTC.

V and J are TRBV25-1 and TRBJ2-7; 9 positions match TRBD1. Germline lookup yields CDR1 MGHDK and CDR2 SYGVNS. The CDR3 is 14 residues long. V trimming: 6 bases; J trimming: 5 bases; junction bases outside the gene matches: 8. DNA for the CDR3: TGTGCCAGCAGCGCCCTTAGGACAGGGGACGAGCAGTACTTC. Translating gives CASSALRTGDEQYF.

This clonotype occurred a few times. The chain joins TRBV19 to TRBJ1-5, with 8 bases lining up with TRBD1. With V trimmed by 6 bases and J by 5 bases, 3 bases remained unmatched. This CDR3 contains 13 residues. Germline V gives CDR1 LNHDA, CDR2 SQIVND (reference sequence). CDR3 coding DNA: TGTGCCAGTAGGGAGGGACAGGATCAGCCCCAGCATTTT. Protein product: CASREGQDQPQHF.

This clonotype was counted ten times or more. The V and J genes are TRBV12-3 or TRBV12-4 and TRBJ2-1, with 7 bases aligning to TRBD2. The CDR3 is made up of 16 amino acids. V lost 6 bases, J lost 1 base, and 9 bases stayed unmatched. CDR3 region: CASRTSLSGSYNEQFF. The CDR3 DNA reads as TGTGCCAGCAGAACATCTCTTAGCGGGTCCTACAATGAGCAGTTCTTC.

This clonotype was observed at least ten times. The chain couples TRBV12-3 or TRBV12-4 to TRBJ1-2; 8 bases agree with TRBD1. This CDR3 region has 15 residues. Losses at the gene ends were 2 bases for V and 6 bases for J; bases not matched to a gene: 8. The CDR3 DNA reads TGTGCCAGCAGTTTATATAGGCAGGGGGCGGATGGCTACACCTTC. It translates to CASSLYRQGADGYTF.

This clonotype was detected many times. The chain joins TRBV7-6 to TRBJ1-6; D is perhaps TRBD1 (5 bases). Trimming pared 5 bases from V and 9 bases from J, leaving 14 bases between. The CDR3 covers 14 residues. The V gene's germline CDR1 is SGHVS and CDR2 FNYEAQ. CDR3 DNA: TGTGCCAGCAGCCCGGGGAGGGGCGGTTCACCCCTCCACTTT. Residues: CASSPGRGGSPLHF.

V usage is TRBV27 and J usage is TRBJ1-5; perhaps TRBD1 as D (6 bases). Looked up from germline, CDR1 is MNHEY and CDR2 is SMNVEV (reference sequence). The CDR3 runs to 16 residues. The V and J ends lost 5 bases and 5 bases respectively, with 19 bases between them. CDR3 nucleotide sequence: TGTGCCAGCAGTGCCTGGGACACCGGGCCGTATCAGCCCCAGCATTTT. It specifies CASSAWDTGPYQPQHF.

The chain carries TRBV5-5 and TRBJ2-7; 8 bases are a match to TRBD1. The CDR3 loop spans 12 amino acids. CDR1 is SGHKS and CDR2 is YYEKEE in the germline V gene (reference sequence). Unmatched junction bases numbered 1, after V lost 3 bases and J lost 5 bases. In DNA form, the CDR3 reads TGTGCCAGCAGCTCGACAGGGGACGAGCAGTACGTC. It yields the protein CASSSTGDEQYV.

The chain couples TRBV15 to TRBJ2-7, with D possibly TRBD2 on 5 matching bases. The CDR3 spans 12 residues. The V gene's germline CDR1 is LNHNV and CDR2 YYDKDF (reference sequence). V was cut by 3 bases and J by 6 bases, with 9 bases left in between. This CDR3 reads CATSSSVGEQYF. CDR3 coding DNA: TGTGCCACCAGCAGTAGCGTCGGCGAGCAGTACTTC.

This clonotype was counted a few times. The V and J genes are TRBV27 and TRBJ2-3, with D tentatively TRBD1 (6 bases). The germline gives CDR1 MNHEY, CDR2 SMNVEV (reference sequence). Trimming removed 4 bases from V and 2 bases from J, with 13 bases in between. The CDR3 has 15 amino acids. CDR3 loop: CASSWTATNTDTQYF. CDR3 sequence (DNA): TGTGCCAGCAGTTGGACAGCTACTAACACAGATACGCAGTATTTT.